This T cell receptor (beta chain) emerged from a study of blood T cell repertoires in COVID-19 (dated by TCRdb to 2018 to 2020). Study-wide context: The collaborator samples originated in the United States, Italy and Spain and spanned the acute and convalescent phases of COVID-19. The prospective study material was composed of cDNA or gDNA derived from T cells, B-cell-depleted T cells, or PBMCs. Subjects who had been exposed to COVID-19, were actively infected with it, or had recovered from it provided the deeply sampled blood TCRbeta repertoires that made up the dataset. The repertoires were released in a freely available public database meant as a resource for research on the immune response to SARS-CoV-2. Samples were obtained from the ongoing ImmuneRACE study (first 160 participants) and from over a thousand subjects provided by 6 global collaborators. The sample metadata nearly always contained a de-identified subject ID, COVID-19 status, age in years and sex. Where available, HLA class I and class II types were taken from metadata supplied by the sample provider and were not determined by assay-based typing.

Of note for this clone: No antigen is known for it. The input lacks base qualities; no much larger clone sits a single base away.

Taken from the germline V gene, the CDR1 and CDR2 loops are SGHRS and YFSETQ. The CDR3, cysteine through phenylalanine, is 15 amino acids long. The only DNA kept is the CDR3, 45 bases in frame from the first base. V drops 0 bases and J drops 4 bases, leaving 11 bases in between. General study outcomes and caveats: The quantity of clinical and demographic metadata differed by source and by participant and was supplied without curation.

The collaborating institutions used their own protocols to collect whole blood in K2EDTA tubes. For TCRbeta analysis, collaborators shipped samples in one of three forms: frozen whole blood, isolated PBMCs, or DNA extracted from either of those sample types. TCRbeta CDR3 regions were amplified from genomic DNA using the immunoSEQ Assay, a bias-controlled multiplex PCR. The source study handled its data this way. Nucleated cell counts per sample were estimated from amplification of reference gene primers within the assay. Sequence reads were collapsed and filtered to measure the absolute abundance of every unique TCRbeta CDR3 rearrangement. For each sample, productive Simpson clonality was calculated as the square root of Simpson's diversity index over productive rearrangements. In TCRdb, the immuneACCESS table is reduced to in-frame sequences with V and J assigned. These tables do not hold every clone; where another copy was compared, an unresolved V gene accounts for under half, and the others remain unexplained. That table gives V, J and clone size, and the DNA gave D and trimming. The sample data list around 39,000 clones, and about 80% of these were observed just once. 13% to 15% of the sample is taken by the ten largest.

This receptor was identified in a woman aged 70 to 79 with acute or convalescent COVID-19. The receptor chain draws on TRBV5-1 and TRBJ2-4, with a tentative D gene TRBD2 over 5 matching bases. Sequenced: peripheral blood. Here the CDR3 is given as CASSLDRPGKNIQYF. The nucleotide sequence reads TGCGCCAGCAGCTTGGATCGCCCGGGGAAAAACATTCAGTACTTC.